Included here is one TCR beta chain sequence, with context. Its specificity is not known. Sequenced by immunoSEQ multiplex PCR; TCRdb stores in-frame clones only, minus some. Here the sample spans 100,000 or so clones, 90% to 95% being singletons. This record comes from a study of graft-versus-host responses after intestinal transplantation. Germline assignment: CDR1 MNHEY and CDR2 SVGAGI. The CDR3 runs 12 residues. Trimming stripped 5 bases from V and 3 bases from J, with 8 bases between. The receptor's source is a human donor who was the organ donor for an intestinal transplant. The sample consisted of unstimulated CD8+ T cells sorted from spleen or lymph node cells, taken before transplant. The chain has TRBV6-5 and TRBJ2-7; D is ambiguous. CDR3 loop: CASSEARYEQYF. The DNA of the CDR3 is TGTGCCAGCAGTGAAGCGCGCTACGAGCAGTACTTC.